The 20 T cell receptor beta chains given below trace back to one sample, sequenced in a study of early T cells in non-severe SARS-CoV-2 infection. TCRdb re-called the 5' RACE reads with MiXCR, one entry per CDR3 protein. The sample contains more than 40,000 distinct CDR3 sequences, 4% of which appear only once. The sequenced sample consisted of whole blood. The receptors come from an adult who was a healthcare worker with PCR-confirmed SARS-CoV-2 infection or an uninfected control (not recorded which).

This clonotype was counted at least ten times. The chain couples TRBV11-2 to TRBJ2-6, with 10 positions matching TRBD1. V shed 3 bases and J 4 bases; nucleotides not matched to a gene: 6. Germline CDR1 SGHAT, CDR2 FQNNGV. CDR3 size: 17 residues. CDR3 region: CASSFGTGVAGANVLTF. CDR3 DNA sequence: TGTGCCAGCAGCTTCGGGACAGGGGTAGCCGGGGCCAACGTCCTGACTTTC.

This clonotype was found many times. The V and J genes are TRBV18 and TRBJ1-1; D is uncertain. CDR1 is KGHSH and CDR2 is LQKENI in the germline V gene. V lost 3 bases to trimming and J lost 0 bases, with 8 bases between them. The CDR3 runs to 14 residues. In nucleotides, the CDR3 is TGTGCCAGCTCACCGGCCGGTATGAACACTGAAGCTTTCTTT. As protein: CASSPAGMNTEAFF.

CDR3 DNA: TGCGCCAGCAGCCAACAACAGGGGTACGAGCAGTACTTC. It codes for CASSQQQGYEQYF. This sequence joins TRBV4-1 and TRBJ2-7; TRBD1 matches 7 bases. The CDR3 is 13 amino acids. CDR1 is MGHRA, CDR2 YSYEKL, per germline. Trimming took 2 bases from V and 4 from J; bases not matched to a gene: 2.

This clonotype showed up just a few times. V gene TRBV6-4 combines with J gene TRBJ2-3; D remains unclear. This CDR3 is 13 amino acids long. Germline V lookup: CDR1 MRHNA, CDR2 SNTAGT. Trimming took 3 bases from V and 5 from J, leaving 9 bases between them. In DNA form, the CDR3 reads TGTGCCAGCAGTGAGGCGCCCCAAGATACGCAGTATTTT. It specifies CASSEAPQDTQYF.

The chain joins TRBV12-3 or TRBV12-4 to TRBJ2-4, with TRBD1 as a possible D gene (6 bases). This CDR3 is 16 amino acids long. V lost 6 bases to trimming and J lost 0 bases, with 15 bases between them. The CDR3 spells CASSPQTGLAKNIQYF. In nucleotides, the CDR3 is TGTGCCAGCAGCCCCCAGACAGGACTAGCCAAAAACATTCAGTACTTC.

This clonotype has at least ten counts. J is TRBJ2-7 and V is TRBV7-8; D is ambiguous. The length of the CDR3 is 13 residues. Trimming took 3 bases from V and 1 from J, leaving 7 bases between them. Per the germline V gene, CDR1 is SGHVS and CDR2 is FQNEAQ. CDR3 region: CASSLRTSYEQYF. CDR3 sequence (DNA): TGTGCCAGCAGCTTGAGGACGTCCTACGAGCAGTACTTC.

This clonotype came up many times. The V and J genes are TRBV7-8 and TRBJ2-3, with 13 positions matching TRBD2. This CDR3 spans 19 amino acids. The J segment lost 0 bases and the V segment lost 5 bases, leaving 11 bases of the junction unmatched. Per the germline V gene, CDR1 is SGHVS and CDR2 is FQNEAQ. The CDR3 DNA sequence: TGTGCCAGCAGCCTCCCGCCTGGACTAGCGGGGGATAGCACAGATACGCAGTATTTT. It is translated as CASSLPPGLAGDSTDTQYF.

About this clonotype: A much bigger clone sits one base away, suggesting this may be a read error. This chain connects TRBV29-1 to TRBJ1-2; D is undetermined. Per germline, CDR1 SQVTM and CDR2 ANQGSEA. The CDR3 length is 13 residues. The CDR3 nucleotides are TGCTGCGTCACGGGCCGTCTCAGCTATGGCTACACCTTC. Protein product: CCVTGRLSYGYTF.

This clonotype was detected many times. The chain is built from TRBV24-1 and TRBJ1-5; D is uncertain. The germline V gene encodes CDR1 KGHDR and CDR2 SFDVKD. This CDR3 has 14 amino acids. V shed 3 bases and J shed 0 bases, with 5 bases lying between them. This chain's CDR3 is CATSDDGSNQPQHF. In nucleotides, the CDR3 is TGTGCCACCAGTGATGACGGTAGCAATCAGCCCCAGCATTTT.

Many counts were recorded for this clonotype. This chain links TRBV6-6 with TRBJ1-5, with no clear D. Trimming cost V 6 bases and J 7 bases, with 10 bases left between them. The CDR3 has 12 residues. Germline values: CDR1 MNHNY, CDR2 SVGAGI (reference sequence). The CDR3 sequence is CASRRESQPQHF. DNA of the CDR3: TGTGCCAGCAGAAGGGAAAGCCAGCCCCAGCATTTT.

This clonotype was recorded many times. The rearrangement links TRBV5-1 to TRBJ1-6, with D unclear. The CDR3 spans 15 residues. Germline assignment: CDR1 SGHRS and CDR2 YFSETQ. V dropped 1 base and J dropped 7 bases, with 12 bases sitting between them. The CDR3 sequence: CASSLSVSPNSPLHF. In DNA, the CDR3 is TGCGCCAGCAGCTTGTCCGTCAGCCCAAATTCACCCCTCCACTTT.

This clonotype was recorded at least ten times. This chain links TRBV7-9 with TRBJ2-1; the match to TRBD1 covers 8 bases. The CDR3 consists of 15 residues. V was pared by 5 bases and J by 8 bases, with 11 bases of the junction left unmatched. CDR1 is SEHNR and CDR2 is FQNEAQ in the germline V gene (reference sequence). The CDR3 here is CASSPRGTGPDEQFF. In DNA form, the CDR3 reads TGTGCCAGCAGCCCCCGGGGGACAGGCCCTGATGAGCAGTTCTTC.

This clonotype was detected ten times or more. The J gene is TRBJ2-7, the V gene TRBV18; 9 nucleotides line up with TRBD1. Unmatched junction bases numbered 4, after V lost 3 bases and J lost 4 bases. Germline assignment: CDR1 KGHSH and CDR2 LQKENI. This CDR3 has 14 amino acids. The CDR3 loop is CASSPLGQGYEQYF. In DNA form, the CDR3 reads TGTGCCAGCTCACCCCTAGGACAGGGGTACGAGCAGTACTTC.

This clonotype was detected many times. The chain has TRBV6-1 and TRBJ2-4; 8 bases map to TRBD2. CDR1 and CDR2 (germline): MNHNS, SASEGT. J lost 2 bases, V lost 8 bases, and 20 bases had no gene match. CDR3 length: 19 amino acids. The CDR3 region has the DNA TGTGCCAGCTCGAACCGCTTCGGACAGCGGGAGCCTACCAAAAACATTCAGTACTTC. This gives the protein CASSNRFGQREPTKNIQYF.

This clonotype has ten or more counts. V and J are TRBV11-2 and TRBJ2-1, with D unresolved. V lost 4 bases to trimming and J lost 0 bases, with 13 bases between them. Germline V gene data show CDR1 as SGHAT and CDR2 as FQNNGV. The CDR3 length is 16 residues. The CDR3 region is CASSYRAPSSYNEQFF. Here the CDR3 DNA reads TGTGCCAGCAGCTACCGAGCCCCGAGCTCCTACAATGAGCAGTTCTTC. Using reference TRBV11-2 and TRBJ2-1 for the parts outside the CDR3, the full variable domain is EAGVAQSPRYKIIEKRQSVAFWCNPISGHATLYWYQQILGQGPKLLIQFQNNGVVDDSQLPKDRFSAERLKGVDSTLKIQPAKLEDSAVYLCASSYRAPSSYNEQFFGPGTRLTVL.

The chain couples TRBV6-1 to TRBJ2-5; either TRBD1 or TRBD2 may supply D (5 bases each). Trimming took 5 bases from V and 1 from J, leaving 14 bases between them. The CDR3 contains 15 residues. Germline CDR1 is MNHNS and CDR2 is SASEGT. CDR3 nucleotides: TGTGCCAGCAGTAACCCCGGGACCCGCCAAGAGACCCAGTACTTC. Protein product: CASSNPGTRQETQYF.

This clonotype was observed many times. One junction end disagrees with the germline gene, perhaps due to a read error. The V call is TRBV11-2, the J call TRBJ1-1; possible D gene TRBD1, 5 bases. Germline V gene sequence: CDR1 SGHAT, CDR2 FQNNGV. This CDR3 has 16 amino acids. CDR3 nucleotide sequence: TGTGCCAGCAGTTTAGGGGCTCGACGAATGAACACTGAAGCTTTCTTT. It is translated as CASSLGARRMNTEAFF.

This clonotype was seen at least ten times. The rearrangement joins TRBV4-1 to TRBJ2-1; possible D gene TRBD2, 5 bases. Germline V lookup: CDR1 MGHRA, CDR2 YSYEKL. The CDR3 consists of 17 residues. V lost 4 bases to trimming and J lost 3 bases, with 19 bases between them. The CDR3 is CASSLTTLSGNYNEQFF. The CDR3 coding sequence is TGCGCCAGCAGCCTCACCACCCTAAGCGGAAACTACAATGAGCAGTTCTTC.

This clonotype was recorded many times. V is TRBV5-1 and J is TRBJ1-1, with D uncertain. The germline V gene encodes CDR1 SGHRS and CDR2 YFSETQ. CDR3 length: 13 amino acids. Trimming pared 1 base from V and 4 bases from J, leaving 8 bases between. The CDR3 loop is CASSLFYGTEAFF. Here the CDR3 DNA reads TGCGCCAGCAGCTTGTTCTATGGCACTGAAGCTTTCTTT.

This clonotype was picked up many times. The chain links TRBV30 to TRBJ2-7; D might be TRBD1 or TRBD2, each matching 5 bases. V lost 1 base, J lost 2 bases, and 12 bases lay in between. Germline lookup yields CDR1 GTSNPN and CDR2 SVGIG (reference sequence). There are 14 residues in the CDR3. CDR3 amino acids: CAWSGVGPAYEQYF. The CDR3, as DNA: TGTGCCTGGAGTGGCGTGGGACCCGCCTACGAGCAGTACTTC.